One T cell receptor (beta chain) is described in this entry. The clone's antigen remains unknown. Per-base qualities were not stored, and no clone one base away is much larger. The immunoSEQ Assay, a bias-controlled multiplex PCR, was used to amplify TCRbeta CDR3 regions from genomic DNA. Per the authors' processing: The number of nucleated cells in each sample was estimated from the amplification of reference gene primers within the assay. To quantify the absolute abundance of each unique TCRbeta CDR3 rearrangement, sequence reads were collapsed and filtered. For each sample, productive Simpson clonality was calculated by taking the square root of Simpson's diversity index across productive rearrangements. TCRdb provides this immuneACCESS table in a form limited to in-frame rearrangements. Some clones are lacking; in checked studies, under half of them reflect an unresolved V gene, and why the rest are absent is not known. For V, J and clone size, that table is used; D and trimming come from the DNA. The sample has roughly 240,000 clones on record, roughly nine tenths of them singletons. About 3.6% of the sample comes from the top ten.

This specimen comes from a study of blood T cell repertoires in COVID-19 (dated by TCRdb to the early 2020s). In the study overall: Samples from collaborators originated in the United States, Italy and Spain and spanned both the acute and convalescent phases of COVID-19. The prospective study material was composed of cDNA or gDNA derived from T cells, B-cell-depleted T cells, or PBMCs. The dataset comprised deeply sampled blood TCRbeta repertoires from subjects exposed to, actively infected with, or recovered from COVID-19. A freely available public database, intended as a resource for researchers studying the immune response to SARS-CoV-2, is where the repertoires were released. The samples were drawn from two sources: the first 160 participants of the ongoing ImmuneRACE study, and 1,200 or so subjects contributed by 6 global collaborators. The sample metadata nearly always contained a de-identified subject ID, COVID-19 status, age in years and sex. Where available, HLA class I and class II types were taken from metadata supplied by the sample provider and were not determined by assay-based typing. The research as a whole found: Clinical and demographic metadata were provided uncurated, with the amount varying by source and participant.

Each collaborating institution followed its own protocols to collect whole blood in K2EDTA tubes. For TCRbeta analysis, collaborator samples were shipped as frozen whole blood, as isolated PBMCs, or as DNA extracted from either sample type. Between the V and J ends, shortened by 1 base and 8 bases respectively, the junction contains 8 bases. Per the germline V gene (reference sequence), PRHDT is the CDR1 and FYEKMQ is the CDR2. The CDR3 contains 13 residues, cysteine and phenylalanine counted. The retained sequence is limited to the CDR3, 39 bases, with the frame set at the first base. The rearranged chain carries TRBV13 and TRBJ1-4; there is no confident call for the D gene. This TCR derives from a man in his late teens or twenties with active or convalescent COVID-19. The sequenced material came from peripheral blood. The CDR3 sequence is CASSLEGGEKLFF. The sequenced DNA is TGTGCCAGCAGCTTAGAGGGAGGGGAAAAACTGTTTTTT. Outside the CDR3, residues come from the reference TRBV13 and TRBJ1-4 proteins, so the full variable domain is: AAGVIQSPRHLIKEKRETATLKCYPIPRHDTVYWYQQGPGQDPQFLISFYEKMQSDKGSIPDRFSAQQFSDYHSELNMSSLELGDSALYFCASSLEGGEKLFFGSGTQLSVL.